The rows below give T cell receptor beta chains drawn from one sample of a study of CD8+CD57+ T cells in acquired aplastic anemia. TCRdb ran MiXCR on the reads and lists one entry per CDR3 protein. The sample holds about 150,000 distinct CDR3 sequences; about 52% are singletons and the top ten take around 12%. The sequencing input was sorted CD4+, CD8+, or CD8+CD57+ T cells (not recorded which) from PBMCs. Receptors originate from a human donor with aplastic anemia. CDR3s include the opening cysteine and the closing phenylalanine or tryptophan. The D gene is left open where the match is weak. A clone size is listed for some rows: how often the clone was seen (once, few, many), or a class if it is expanded.

CDR3 DNA: TGTGCCAGCAGCTTAAGGGAGCTAGTCTCCTACGAGCAGTACTTC; CDR3 protein: CASSLRELVSYEQYF; D gene: -; clone size: -; V gene: TRBV13; J gene: TRBJ2-7
CDR3 DNA: TGTGCCAGCAGCTTAGGACCAGACTTACGACGGCAGTTCTTC; CDR3 protein: CASSLGPDLRRQFF; D gene: -; clone size: -; V gene: TRBV7-6; J gene: TRBJ2-1
CDR3 DNA: TGTGCCAGCAGTGAAGGAGGGGCGTTGGAGCAGTTCTTC; CDR3 protein: CASSEGGALEQFF; D gene: -; clone size: -; V gene: TRBV2; J gene: TRBJ2-1
CDR3 DNA: TGTGCCAGCAGCTTTTTCGGGCGGGTCGAGCAGTACTTC; CDR3 protein: CASSFFGRVEQYF; D gene: -; clone size: -; V gene: TRBV5-4; J gene: TRBJ2-7
CDR3 DNA: TGTGCCAGCATGGACCCTACGGGGCTGGCTGAAGCTTTCTTT; CDR3 protein: CASMDPTGLAEAFF; D gene: -; clone size: -; V gene: TRBV2; J gene: TRBJ1-1
CDR3 DNA: TGTGCCAGCAGCCCCAGGACAGGGAAGGGCTACACCTTC; CDR3 protein: CASSPRTGKGYTF; D gene: TRBD1; clone size: -; V gene: TRBV12-3/TRBV12-4; J gene: TRBJ1-2
CDR3 DNA: TGTGCCAGCAGTAATAGCGGGGGACCACTAGCCAAAAACATTCAGTACTTC; CDR3 protein: CASSNSGGPLAKNIQYF; D gene: TRBD2; clone size: few; V gene: TRBV12-3/TRBV12-4; J gene: TRBJ2-4
CDR3 DNA: TGCAGCGTTGAAGGGTTAGCGGGACCATCCTACGAGCAGTACTTC; CDR3 protein: CSVEGLAGPSYEQYF; D gene: TRBD2; clone size: -; V gene: TRBV29-1; J gene: TRBJ2-7
CDR3 DNA: TGTGCCACCAGCAGAGATCGTCCGGGACGGGGAAATTCACCCCTCCACTTT; CDR3 protein: CATSRDRPGRGNSPLHF; D gene: -; clone size: -; V gene: TRBV15; J gene: TRBJ1-6
CDR3 DNA: TGTGCCAGCAGCTTGGCTCGTGGGGCCCAAGAGACCCAGCATTTT; CDR3 protein: CASSLARGAQETQHF; D gene: -; clone size: -; V gene: TRBV5-1; J gene: TRBJ1-5
CDR3 DNA: TGCAGTGTTAGGCAGGGGGTACTTGAGCAGTTCTTC; CDR3 protein: CSVRQGVLEQFF; D gene: TRBD1; clone size: many; V gene: TRBV20-1; J gene: TRBJ2-1
CDR3 DNA: TGTGCCAGCAGCTCCAGCGGAAGAGAGGCCTACGAGCAGTACTTC; CDR3 protein: CASSSSGREAYEQYF; D gene: -; clone size: -; V gene: TRBV7-2; J gene: TRBJ2-7
CDR3 DNA: TGTGCCATCAGTCCGCGGGACAGGGCTAATTACGAGCAGTACTTC; CDR3 protein: CAISPRDRANYEQYF; D gene: TRBD1; clone size: -; V gene: TRBV10-3; J gene: TRBJ2-7
CDR3 DNA: TGTGCCAGCAGTGAAGGGACAGGGGGCTTGTTGACTGAAGCTTTCTTT; CDR3 protein: CASSEGTGGLLTEAFF; D gene: TRBD1; clone size: many; V gene: TRBV2; J gene: TRBJ1-1
CDR3 DNA: TGCAGTGCTACCGGGACTAGCGGGGGGGCTGCCTTAAGCTCCTACAATGAGCAGTTCTTC; CDR3 protein: CSATGTSGGAALSSYNEQFF; D gene: TRBD2; clone size: few; V gene: TRBV20-1; J gene: TRBJ2-1
CDR3 DNA: TGTGCCAGCAGTCTCCGAAGGGCATCCTACAATGAGCAGTTCTTC; CDR3 protein: CASSLRRASYNEQFF; D gene: -; clone size: many; V gene: TRBV12-3/TRBV12-4; J gene: TRBJ2-1
CDR3 DNA: TGTGCCAGCAGCTTTCAACTACCCAACGAGCGGTTCTTC; CDR3 protein: CASSFQLPNERFF; D gene: -; clone size: -; V gene: TRBV7-9; J gene: TRBJ2-1
CDR3 DNA: TGTGCCAGTACCCCCGGGGGCGCCTACGAGCAGTACTTC; CDR3 protein: CASTPGGAYEQYF; D gene: -; clone size: many; V gene: TRBV19; J gene: TRBJ2-7
CDR3 DNA: TGTGCCAGCAGCCCACTATCGGATACGCAGTATTTT; CDR3 protein: CASSPLSDTQYF; D gene: -; clone size: -; V gene: TRBV7-9; J gene: TRBJ2-3
CDR3 DNA: TGTGCCATCAGTGAGATGACAGGGCCCACCGGGGAGCTGTTTTTT; CDR3 protein: CAISEMTGPTGELFF; D gene: TRBD1; clone size: -; V gene: TRBV10-3; J gene: TRBJ2-2
CDR3 DNA: TGCAGTGCCAGCAGCCAAGAAGCGGGGGGGCAGAGAGATACGCAGTATTTT; CDR3 protein: CSASSQEAGGQRDTQYF; D gene: TRBD2; clone size: -; V gene: TRBV20-1; J gene: TRBJ2-3
CDR3 DNA: TGTGCCACCAGCAGGAGGACTAGCACAGATACGCAGTATTTT; CDR3 protein: CATSRRTSTDTQYF; D gene: -; clone size: few; V gene: TRBV15; J gene: TRBJ2-3
CDR3 DNA: TGTGCCAGTAGTAGGGACAGAAGCTCTGGGGCCAACGTCCTGACTTTC; CDR3 protein: CASSRDRSSGANVLTF; D gene: TRBD1; clone size: many; V gene: TRBV19; J gene: TRBJ2-6
CDR3 DNA: TGTGCCAGTACAATGACAGGGGGCGGCTATGGCTACACCTTC; CDR3 protein: CASTMTGGGYGYTF; D gene: TRBD1; clone size: -; V gene: TRBV19; J gene: TRBJ1-2
CDR3 DNA: TGTGCCACCAGTGATCTTGGGTTGGGACAAGATACGCAGTATTTT; CDR3 protein: CATSDLGLGQDTQYF; D gene: -; clone size: once; V gene: TRBV24-1; J gene: TRBJ2-3
CDR3 DNA: TGCGCCAGCAGCCAAGATCGTCAGGATAACTATGGCTACACCTTC; CDR3 protein: CASSQDRQDNYGYTF; D gene: -; clone size: -; V gene: TRBV4-1; J gene: TRBJ1-2
CDR3 DNA: TGTGCCAGCAGCGTAGATTGGGCAGGTGGAGATGGCTACACCTTC; CDR3 protein: CASSVDWAGGDGYTF; D gene: -; clone size: many; V gene: TRBV9; J gene: TRBJ1-2
CDR3 DNA: TGCAGTGCTAGCGAGGGGGGCGGCGGCTACGAGCAGTACTTC; CDR3 protein: CSASEGGGGYEQYF; D gene: -; clone size: -; V gene: TRBV20-1; J gene: TRBJ2-7
CDR3 DNA: TGTGCCAGCTCACCGAACAGGGGAAAGAATCAGCCCCAGCATTTT; CDR3 protein: CASSPNRGKNQPQHF; D gene: TRBD1; clone size: few; V gene: TRBV18; J gene: TRBJ1-5
CDR3 DNA: TGTGCCAGCAGCTTGCGTGGGGACAGCGGATACGAGCAGTACTTC; CDR3 protein: CASSLRGDSGYEQYF; D gene: TRBD1; clone size: once; V gene: TRBV7-2; J gene: TRBJ2-7
CDR3 DNA: TGCGCCAGCAGTGAGTGGGTGCCCGAAGTTCTTAACTATGGCTACACCTTC; CDR3 protein: CASSEWVPEVLNYGYTF; D gene: -; clone size: -; V gene: TRBV10-1; J gene: TRBJ1-2
CDR3 DNA: TGTGCCAGCAATGCCGCAGGGCCCATGAACACTGAAGCTTTCTTT; CDR3 protein: CASNAAGPMNTEAFF; D gene: -; clone size: -; V gene: TRBV6-1; J gene: TRBJ1-1